This paragraph covers one T cell receptor (beta chain) sequence. The method was immunoSEQ multiplex PCR; TCRdb's version includes in-frame clones alone and lacks a portion of them. Of tens of thousands of clones listed, 85% to 90% are singletons. The sample is drawn from a study of OX40 agonist ivuxolimab in advanced cancers. Across the whole study: Patients were treated with intravenous ivuxolimab, dosed at 0.01 to 10 mg/kg and infused every 2 weeks.

J lost 8 bases, V lost 4 bases, and 10 bases had no gene match. CDR3 length: 15 amino acids. Germline CDR1 reads SGHKS; CDR2 reads YYEKEE (reference sequence). The starting material was CD4+ or CD8+ T cells sorted from blood, obtained in a trial of the OX40 agonist ivuxolimab. The sequence came from an adult with an advanced solid tumor such as melanoma, head and neck, liver or kidney cancer. V usage is TRBV5-5 and J usage is TRBJ1-5; 9 bases align to TRBD1. CDR3 region: CASSLGTGKLEPQHF. The CDR3 DNA is TGTGCCAGCAGCCTCGGGACAGGGAAATTGGAGCCCCAGCATTTT.